This TCR beta chain derives from a study of shared clonotypes between healthy human individuals. Overall study results and limits: It was the non-shared clonotypes that had lower generation probabilities than clonotypes shared by all four donors.

TCRdb keeps only in-frame clones here, not all; method: immunoSEQ multiplex PCR. The sample consists of some 2,400,000 clones, around 95% of them appearing once. In the case of this clone: What it recognizes is unknown. Other DNA sequences from this sample encode an identical CDR3 as well.

Germline CDR1 and CDR2: MDHEN and SYDVKM. CDR3 length equals 14 residues. After removal of 5 bases from V and 4 bases from J, the junction contained 3 bases not matched to a gene. Sequencing was carried out using naive CD4+ T cells sorted from blood. Subset reported: CD45RA+ positively selected. The sequence came from a young man in good health. The V call is TRBV28, the J call TRBJ1-5; 9 bases fit TRBD1. The CDR3, as DNA: TGTGCCAGCAGTCTAGGACAGGGGAATCAGCCCCAGCATTTT. This sequence encodes CASSLGQGNQPQHF.